These T cell receptor beta chains were read from a single sample in a study of T-cell reconstitution after alpha-beta-depleted transplantation in children. TCRdb independently ran MiXCR on the PCR reads; one entry per CDR3 protein. This sample has approximately 510,000 distinct CDR3 sequences; about a sixth occur once, and the top ten carry 3.3%. Here the sequenced sample was PBMCs from the stem cell graft donor, taken from the stem cell graft. These receptors were taken from a human donor who donated a stem cell graft to a child with acute lymphoblastic leukemia. Both conserved end residues are part of each CDR3. The D gene is left open where the match is weak. The size of a clone is reported for some rows only, either as once, few or many, or as a class for expanded clones.

>TRBJ2-1|TRBV12-3/TRBV12-4|few|.
CASRPPWRSYNEQFF
TGTGCCAGCAGGCCACCGTGGAGGTCCTACAATGAGCAGTTCTTC
>TRBJ1-2|TRBV5-1|.|TRBD1
CASSPQGAQEGYTF
TGCGCCAGCAGCCCACAGGGGGCCCAGGAAGGCTACACCTTC
>TRBJ2-7|TRBV12-3/TRBV12-4|few|TRBD2
CASGGGGTYEQYF
TGTGCCAGCGGAGGCGGGGGGACCTACGAGCAGTACTTC
>TRBJ2-7|TRBV14|once|TRBD2
CASSLYGTSGRNSYEQYF
TGTGCCAGCAGCCTATATGGGACTAGCGGGAGGAACTCCTACGAGCAGTACTTC
>TRBJ1-3|TRBV7-3|.|TRBD1
CASSLTGTASGNTIYF
TGTGCCAGCAGCTTAACCGGGACAGCCTCTGGAAACACCATATATTTT
>TRBJ2-6|TRBV7-8|.|.
CASSSWRARGVSGANVLTF
TGTGCCAGCAGCTCTTGGCGGGCCAGGGGGGTCTCTGGGGCCAACGTCCTGACTTTC
>TRBJ2-3|TRBV5-1|.|.
CASSSWTPAGTDTQYF
TGCGCCAGCAGCTCCTGGACACCCGCGGGCACAGATACGCAGTATTTT
>TRBJ2-2|TRBV20-1|few|.
CSARRRGRTGELFF
TGCAGTGCTAGACGGAGGGGGAGGACCGGGGAGCTGTTTTTT
>TRBJ2-3|TRBV6-2/TRBV6-3|.|.
CASNLGDTDTQYF
TGTGCCAGCAATCTAGGAGACACAGATACGCAGTATTTT
>TRBJ2-7|TRBV7-2|few|.
CASSLALGTETYEQYF
TGTGCCAGCAGCTTAGCGCTAGGGACGGAAACCTACGAGCAGTACTTC
>TRBJ2-1|TRBV7-9|.|.
CASSDNRRYNEQFF
TGTGCCAGCAGCGACAATCGCAGGTACAATGAGCAGTTCTTC
>TRBJ2-2|TRBV20-1|.|.
CSADTFTGELFF
TGCAGTGCGGATACTTTCACCGGGGAGCTGTTTTTT
>TRBJ2-1|TRBV4-1|few|.
CASSPRRLGILSPYNEQFF
TGCGCCAGCAGCCCCCGACGACTAGGGATCCTCTCGCCCTACAATGAGCAGTTCTTC
>TRBJ1-6|TRBV4-1|.|.
CASSQDTQGPRSPLHF
TGCGCCAGCAGCCAAGATACCCAGGGGCCTAGGTCACCCCTCCACTTT
>TRBJ2-1|TRBV11-2|.|.
CASSPHAEQFF
TGTGCCAGCAGCCCTCACGCTGAGCAGTTCTTC
>TRBJ1-2|TRBV27|few|.
CASSWAPHTYGYTF
TGTGCCAGCAGTTGGGCCCCTCATACCTATGGCTACACCTTC
>TRBJ1-1|TRBV7-3|.|.
CASSSGHGVEEAFF
TGTGCCAGCAGCTCGGGACACGGAGTGGAGGAAGCTTTCTTT
>TRBJ2-1|TRBV27|.|.
CASSFLLVQYNEQFF
TGTGCCAGCAGTTTCTTACTAGTCCAATACAATGAGCAGTTCTTC
>TRBJ2-1|TRBV10-3|.|TRBD1
CAISPGQYNEQFF
TGTGCCATCAGTCCGGGACAGTACAATGAGCAGTTCTTC
>TRBJ1-5|TRBV5-6|.|TRBD1
CASSHTGGGQPQHF
TGTGCCAGCAGCCACACAGGGGGAGGGCAGCCCCAGCATTTT
>TRBJ2-2|TRBV12-3/TRBV12-4|few|TRBD1
CASSSGTGAGTGELFF
TGTGCCAGCAGTTCCGGAACAGGGGCGGGCACCGGGGAGCTGTTTTTT
>TRBJ2-7|TRBV6-5|.|.
CASSYGRDSYEQYF
TGTGCCAGCAGTTACGGTAGAGATTCCTACGAGCAGTACTTC
>TRBJ2-7|TRBV6-5|.|.
CASSYAAGSYEQYF
TGTGCCAGCAGTTATGCTGCGGGGTCCTACGAGCAGTACTTC
>TRBJ2-1|TRBV12-5|few|TRBD2
CASVDDGLAGANEQFF
TGTGCTAGTGTCGACGACGGACTAGCGGGAGCGAATGAGCAGTTCTTC
>TRBJ1-1|TRBV2|.|TRBD1
CASSLSTGGTEAFF
TGTGCCAGCAGTCTATCAACAGGGGGCACTGAAGCTTTCTTT
>TRBJ2-1|TRBV19|few|.
CASSIRGPWSSYNEQFF
TGTGCCAGTAGTATCCGGGGTCCGTGGTCCTCCTACAATGAGCAGTTCTTC
>TRBJ2-3|TRBV15|.|.
CATSRVRDTQYF
TGTGCCACCAGCAGAGTAAGGGATACGCAGTATTTT
>TRBJ1-1|TRBV7-9|few|.
CASSPTTGMNTEAFF
TGTGCCAGCAGCCCCACCACAGGGATGAACACTGAAGCTTTCTTT
>TRBJ1-2|TRBV5-1|.|.
CASSLGRATAF
TGCGCCAGCAGCTTGGGACGGGCTACCGCCTTC
>TRBJ2-7|TRBV4-1|once|TRBD2
CASRRAGGPYEQYF
TGCGCCAGCAGGAGAGCGGGAGGGCCCTACGAGCAGTACTTC
>TRBJ2-1|TRBV29-1|.|.
CSVLWWNEQFF
TGCAGCGTCCTTTGGTGGAATGAGCAGTTCTTC
>TRBJ2-7|TRBV5-1|few|TRBD2
CASSFTREGVSEQYF
TGCGCCAGCAGCTTTACCCGGGAGGGGGTAAGCGAGCAGTACTTC
>TRBJ1-1|TRBV10-2|few|.
CASSASGGHTEAFF
TGCGCCAGCAGTGCTTCGGGGGGGCACACTGAAGCTTTCTTT
>TRBJ2-1|TRBV29-1|few|TRBD1
CSAVRGPHNEQFF
TGCAGCGCGGTCAGGGGGCCCCACAATGAGCAGTTCTTC
>TRBJ2-4|TRBV12-3/TRBV12-4|few|.
CASSLIGVRAKNIQYF
TGTGCCAGCAGTTTAATCGGGGTGAGGGCCAAAAACATTCAGTACTTC